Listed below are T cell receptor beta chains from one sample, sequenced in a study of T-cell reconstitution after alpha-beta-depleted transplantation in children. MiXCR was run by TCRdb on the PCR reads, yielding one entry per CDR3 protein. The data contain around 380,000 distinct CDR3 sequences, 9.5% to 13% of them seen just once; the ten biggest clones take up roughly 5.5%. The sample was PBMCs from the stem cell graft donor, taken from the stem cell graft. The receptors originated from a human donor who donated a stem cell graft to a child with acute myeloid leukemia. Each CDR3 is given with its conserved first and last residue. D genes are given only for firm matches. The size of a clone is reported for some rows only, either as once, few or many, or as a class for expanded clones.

TGCGCCAGCAGCTTACTGACTAGCGGGGGGGGACAGTACCAAGAGACCCAGTACTTC,CASSLLTSGGGQYQETQYF,19,NA,TRBJ2-5,TRBD2,TRBV5-1
TGCGCCAGCAGCCCCGGGAGACAGTCCTATGGCTACACCTTC,CASSPGRQSYGYTF,14,few,TRBJ1-2,NA,TRBV5-1
TGTGCCATCAGCTCGTGGGCACTCAACAGGGCTGGGGCCAACGTCCTGACTTTC,CAISSWALNRAGANVLTF,18,NA,TRBJ2-6,NA,TRBV10-3
TGTGCCAGCAGTCTACCAAATTACAATGAGCAGTTCTTC,CASSLPNYNEQFF,13,many,TRBJ2-1,NA,TRBV12-3/TRBV12-4
TGTGCCAGCAGTTACTCGAAAAGTTCTCCCTACGAGCAGTACTTC,CASSYSKSSPYEQYF,15,NA,TRBJ2-7,NA,TRBV6-5
TGCAGTGCTAGAGGCGAGAGAGGGCAGTACTTC,CSARGERGQYF,11,few,TRBJ2-7,NA,TRBV20-1
TGTGCCAGCTACGCTCTCCCGGGGAACCTCTTTAACTATGGCTACACCTTC,CASYALPGNLFNYGYTF,17,few,TRBJ1-2,NA,TRBV6-1
TGTGCCAGCAGCGTAGCTGGCGGCTACGCAGATACGCAGTATTTT,CASSVAGGYADTQYF,15,few,TRBJ2-3,NA,TRBV9
TGCAGTGCTAGAGATCGGGGGCCCGGCCTTCAGACCCAGTACTTC,CSARDRGPGLQTQYF,15,few,TRBJ2-5,NA,TRBV20-1
TGTGCCAGCAGCCGTACTAGCGGGGGGGCATCTTCAGATACGCAGTATTTT,CASSRTSGGASSDTQYF,17,many,TRBJ2-3,TRBD2,TRBV4-2
TGCAGTGCTAGAGTGGAGGGCTCAGGGCCCCAGCATTTT,CSARVEGSGPQHF,13,NA,TRBJ1-5,NA,TRBV20-1
TGTGCCAGCAGTGAAACTTCTAGCACAGATACGCAGTATTTT,CASSETSSTDTQYF,14,NA,TRBJ2-3,NA,TRBV25-1
TGTGCCAGCAGCCTCAGGACAGCGACGGTGGGAGATACGCAGTATTTT,CASSLRTATVGDTQYF,16,many,TRBJ2-3,NA,TRBV7-8
TGCAGTACCCGACCCGACGGACGAAATAATTCACCCCTCCACTTT,CSTRPDGRNNSPLHF,15,many,TRBJ1-6,NA,TRBV20-1
TGTGCCACCAGCAACAGGGGGCCAGAGACCCAGTACTTC,CATSNRGPETQYF,13,NA,TRBJ2-5,TRBD1,TRBV15
TGCGCCAGCAGCTTGGAAGGGACAGAGAACAATGAGCAGTTCTTC,CASSLEGTENNEQFF,15,few,TRBJ2-1,TRBD1,TRBV5-1
TGCAGCGTTGTGGGGAGTGTTTACGAGCAGTACTTC,CSVVGSVYEQYF,12,many,TRBJ2-7,NA,TRBV29-1
TGTGCCAGCTCGTCCGGGACAGGCCTCTCTGGGGCCAACGTCCTGACTTTC,CASSSGTGLSGANVLTF,17,many,TRBJ2-6,TRBD1,TRBV18
TGTGCCAGCAGCCGGACTAGCGGGAGGTTAGGGCCCCAAGAGACCCAGTACTTC,CASSRTSGRLGPQETQYF,18,NA,TRBJ2-5,TRBD2,TRBV5-6
TGCGCCAGCAGCTCCCGACAACCCACAGATACGCAGTATTTT,CASSSRQPTDTQYF,14,NA,TRBJ2-3,NA,TRBV5-1
TGTGCCAGCAGCTCGCAGGGGGTTGGGAACACTGAAGCTTTCTTT,CASSSQGVGNTEAFF,15,many,TRBJ1-1,TRBD1,TRBV7-2
TGCGCCAGCAGCTTGGGAGGGGGTGTACTGGATGAGCAGTTCTTC,CASSLGGGVLDEQFF,15,many,TRBJ2-1,NA,TRBV5-1
TGTGCCAGCACCGGGCGCGCGCACACCGGGGAGCTGTTTTTT,CASTGRAHTGELFF,14,NA,TRBJ2-2,NA,TRBV11-2
TGTGCCAGCAGCCCACCTGGGAAGGGGCAGGACACTGAAGCTTTCTTT,CASSPPGKGQDTEAFF,16,NA,TRBJ1-1,NA,TRBV9
TGCGCCAGCAGCTGGACAGCTAGCGGGAGGTTGAATGAGCAGTTCTTC,CASSWTASGRLNEQFF,16,few,TRBJ2-1,TRBD2,TRBV5-1
TGTGCCAGCAGCTTGGACTGGATGACTAGACTCCAAGAGACCCAGTACTTC,CASSLDWMTRLQETQYF,17,few,TRBJ2-5,NA,TRBV5-8
TGTGCCAGTCAGAACGACAGATCTAATGAAAAACTGTTTTTT,CASQNDRSNEKLFF,14,few,TRBJ1-4,NA,TRBV18
TGCGCCAGCAGCTCTAGCGAGGTAGCTATGAGCTACACCTTC,CASSSSEVAMSYTF,14,NA,TRBJ1-2,NA,TRBV5-1
TGTGCCAGCAGCCTCCAGGCTTTTGACCAGCATTTT,CASSLQAFDQHF,12,many,TRBJ1-5,NA,TRBV12-3/TRBV12-4
TGTGCCAGCTCTACGCCTAGCGGGTTCGATGAGCAGTTCTTC,CASSTPSGFDEQFF,14,NA,TRBJ2-1,TRBD2,TRBV18
TGTGCCAGCTGCCCGTCGGGACCGCAAGAGACCCAGTACTTC,CASCPSGPQETQYF,14,few,TRBJ2-5,NA,TRBV6-5
TGTGCCAGCATTCAGACGGCGGGGAACACCGGGGAGCTGTTTTTT,CASIQTAGNTGELFF,15,few,TRBJ2-2,NA,TRBV7-9
TGCGCCAGCTACAACCCGGCTGGGGCCAACGTCCTGACTTTC,CASYNPAGANVLTF,14,NA,TRBJ2-6,NA,TRBV5-1
TGTGCCAGCAGTCCGCGACAGTCTCCAAGCACAGATACGCAGTATTTT,CASSPRQSPSTDTQYF,16,NA,TRBJ2-3,NA,TRBV12-3/TRBV12-4
TGTGCCAGCAGTTTGGCAGGGGCGACTGAAGCTTTCTTT,CASSLAGATEAFF,13,few,TRBJ1-1,NA,TRBV12-3/TRBV12-4
TGTGCCAGCAGTTCCCACGACAGGGTCCTGAACACTGAAGCTTTCTTT,CASSSHDRVLNTEAFF,16,few,TRBJ1-1,TRBD1,TRBV6-5
TGTGCCAGCAGCGTAGGAGGACAGGGGCCCAAGAACACTGAAGCTTTCTTT,CASSVGGQGPKNTEAFF,17,few,TRBJ1-1,TRBD1,TRBV9
TGCAGTGCTACGCTCCTAGCGGGAGCTGGCGAGCAGTACTTC,CSATLLAGAGEQYF,14,many,TRBJ2-7,TRBD2,TRBV20-1
TGTGCCAGCAGCTTGGATGTCAGTTTGGCGGACGAGCAGTACTTC,CASSLDVSLADEQYF,15,NA,TRBJ2-7,NA,TRBV5-4
TGTGCCAGCAGCGTAGCAGGGGCGCACACAGATACGCAGTATTTT,CASSVAGAHTDTQYF,15,many,TRBJ2-3,NA,TRBV9
TGTGCCAGCAGCTTGACCCAGGGGGCTGGGGCCAACGTCCTGACTTTC,CASSLTQGAGANVLTF,16,NA,TRBJ2-6,TRBD1,TRBV7-2
TGTGCCAGCAGCCCGGACTTCACCGGGGAGCTGTTTTTT,CASSPDFTGELFF,13,few,TRBJ2-2,NA,TRBV5-8
TGTGCCAGCAGCTTAAAGCGGCGGGATGAAAAACTGTTTTTT,CASSLKRRDEKLFF,14,NA,TRBJ1-4,NA,TRBV7-8